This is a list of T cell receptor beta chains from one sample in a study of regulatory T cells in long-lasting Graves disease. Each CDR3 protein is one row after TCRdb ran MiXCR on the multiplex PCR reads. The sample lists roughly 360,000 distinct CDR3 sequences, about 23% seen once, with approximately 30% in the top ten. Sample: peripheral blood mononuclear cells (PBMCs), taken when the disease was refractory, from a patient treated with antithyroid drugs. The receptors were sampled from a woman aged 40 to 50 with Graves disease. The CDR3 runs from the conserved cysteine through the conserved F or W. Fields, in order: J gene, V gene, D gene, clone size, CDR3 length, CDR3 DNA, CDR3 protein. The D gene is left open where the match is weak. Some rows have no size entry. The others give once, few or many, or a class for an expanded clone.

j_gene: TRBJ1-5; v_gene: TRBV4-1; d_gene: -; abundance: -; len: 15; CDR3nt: TGCGCCAGCAGCCAAGTCGGGCTCAGCAATCAGCCCCAGCATTTT; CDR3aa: CASSQVGLSNQPQHF
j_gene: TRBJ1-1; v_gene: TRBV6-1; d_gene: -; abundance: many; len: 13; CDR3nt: TGTGCCAGCAAAGAAGACGGAGACGCTGAAGCTTTCTTT; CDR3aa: CASKEDGDAEAFF
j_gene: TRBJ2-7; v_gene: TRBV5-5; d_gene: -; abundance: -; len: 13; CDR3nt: TGTGCCAGCAGCATAGGCCATGCCTACGAGCAGTACTTC; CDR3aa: CASSIGHAYEQYF
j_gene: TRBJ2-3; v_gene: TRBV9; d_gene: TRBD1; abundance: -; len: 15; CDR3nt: TGTGCCAGCAGCGTGAGAACAGGGGGCAGAGATACGCAGTATTTT; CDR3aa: CASSVRTGGRDTQYF
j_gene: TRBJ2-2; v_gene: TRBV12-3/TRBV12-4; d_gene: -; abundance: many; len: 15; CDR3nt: TGTGCCAGCAGTCGCGGGACGGTAAACACCGGGGAGCTGTTTTTT; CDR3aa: CASSRGTVNTGELFF
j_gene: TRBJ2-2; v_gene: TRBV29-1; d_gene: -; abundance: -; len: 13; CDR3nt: TGCAGCGTTGAGCGCTCTTTCACCGGGGAGCTGTTTTTT; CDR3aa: CSVERSFTGELFF
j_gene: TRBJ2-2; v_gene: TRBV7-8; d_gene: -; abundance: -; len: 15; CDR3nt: TGTGCCAGCAGCTTAGGTCTAAGGGTCACCGGGGAGCTGTTTTTT; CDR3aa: CASSLGLRVTGELFF
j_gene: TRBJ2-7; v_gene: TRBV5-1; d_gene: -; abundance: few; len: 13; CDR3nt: TGCGCCAGCAGCTTACCGGAGGTCTACGAGCAGTACTTC; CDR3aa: CASSLPEVYEQYF
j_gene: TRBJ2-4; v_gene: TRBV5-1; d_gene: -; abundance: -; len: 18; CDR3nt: TGCGCCAGCAGCTTGAAGGTCCAGGTTCTACCAGCCAAAAACATTCAGTACTTC; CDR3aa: CASSLKVQVLPAKNIQYF
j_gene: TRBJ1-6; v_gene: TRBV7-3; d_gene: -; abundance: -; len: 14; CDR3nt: TGTGCCAGCAGCCTCAAGGGCCGGCGTTCACCCCTCCACTTT; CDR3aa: CASSLKGRRSPLHF
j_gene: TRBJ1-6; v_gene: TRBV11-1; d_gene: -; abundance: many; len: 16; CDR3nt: TGTGCCAGCAGCTTTGGCCGCGGGACATGGAATTCACCCCTCCACTTT; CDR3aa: CASSFGRGTWNSPLHF
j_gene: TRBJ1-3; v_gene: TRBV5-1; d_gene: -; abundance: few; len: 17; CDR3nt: TGCGCCAGCAGCTCTCACGACAGCAGGAACTCTGGAAACACCATATATTTT; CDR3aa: CASSSHDSRNSGNTIYF
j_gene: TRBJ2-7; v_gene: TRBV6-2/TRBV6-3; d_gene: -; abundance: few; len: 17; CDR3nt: TGTGCCAGCAGTTACTCACTTAGCTATGGACAGACCTACGAGCAGTACTTC; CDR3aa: CASSYSLSYGQTYEQYF
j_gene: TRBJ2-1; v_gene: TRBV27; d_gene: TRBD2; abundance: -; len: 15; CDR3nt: TGTGCCACCTTAAAGACTAGCGGGAGTCCCGGTGAGCAGTTCTTC; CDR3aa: CATLKTSGSPGEQFF
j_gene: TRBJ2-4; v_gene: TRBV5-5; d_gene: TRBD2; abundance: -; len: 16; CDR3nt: TGTGCCAGCAGTTTGTGGCGGGGGGCGCGGGAGAACATTCAGTACTTC; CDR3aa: CASSLWRGARENIQYF
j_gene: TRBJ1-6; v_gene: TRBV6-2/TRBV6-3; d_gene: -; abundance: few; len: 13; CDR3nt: TGTGCCAGCAGTTACCGGCCCCAGGCGCCCCTCCACTTT; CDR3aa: CASSYRPQAPLHF
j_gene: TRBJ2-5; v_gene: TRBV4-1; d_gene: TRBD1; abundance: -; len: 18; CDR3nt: TGCGCCAGCAGCCGCAACCCCTTCCTGGACAGGGGCGGTGAGACCCAGTACTTC; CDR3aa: CASSRNPFLDRGGETQYF
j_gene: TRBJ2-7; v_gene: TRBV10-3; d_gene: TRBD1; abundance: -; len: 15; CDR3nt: TGTGCCAGCAGTCCGACAGGGAGTCCACTCTACGAGCAGTACTTC; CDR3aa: CASSPTGSPLYEQYF
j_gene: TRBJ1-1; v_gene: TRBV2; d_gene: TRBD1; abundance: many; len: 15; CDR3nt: TGTGCCAGCAGTTTCTGGACAGGCTTGAACACTGAAGCTTTCTTT; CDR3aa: CASSFWTGLNTEAFF
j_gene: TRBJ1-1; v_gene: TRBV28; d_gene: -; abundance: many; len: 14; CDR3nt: TGTGCCAGCAGCACCGACAGGCTGAACACTGAAGCTTTCTTT; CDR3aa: CASSTDRLNTEAFF
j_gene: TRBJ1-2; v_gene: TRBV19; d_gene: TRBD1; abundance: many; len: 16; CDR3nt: TGTGCCAGTAGTACGTCCAAGGACAGGGGGAACTATGGCTACACCTTC; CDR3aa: CASSTSKDRGNYGYTF
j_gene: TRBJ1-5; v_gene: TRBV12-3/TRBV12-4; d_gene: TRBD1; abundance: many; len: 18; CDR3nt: TGTGCCAGCAGTGAGGGACAGACGAAGAGATATAGCAATCAGCCCCAGCATTTT; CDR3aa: CASSEGQTKRYSNQPQHF
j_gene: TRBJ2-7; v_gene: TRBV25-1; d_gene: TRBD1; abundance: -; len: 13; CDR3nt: TGTGCCAGCAGTGCAGGGGGCCCCTACGAGCAGTACTTC; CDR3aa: CASSAGGPYEQYF
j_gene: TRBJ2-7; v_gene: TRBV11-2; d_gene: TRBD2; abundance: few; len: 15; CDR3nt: TGTGCCAGCAGCTTATATCGGGGGGGCTCCTACGAGCAGTACTTC; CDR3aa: CASSLYRGGSYEQYF
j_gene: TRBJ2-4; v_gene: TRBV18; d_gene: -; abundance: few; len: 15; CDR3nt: TGTGCCAGCTCACCGACTGATAGAGCCAAAAACATTCAGTACTTC; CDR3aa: CASSPTDRAKNIQYF
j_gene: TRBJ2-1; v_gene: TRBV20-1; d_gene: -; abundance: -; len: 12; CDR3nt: TGCAGTGCTAAGGGGGGAATGGGTGAGCAGTTCTTC; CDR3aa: CSAKGGMGEQFF
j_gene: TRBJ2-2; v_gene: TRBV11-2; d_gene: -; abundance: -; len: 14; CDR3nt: TGTGCCAGCAGCTTATATACTAACACCGGGGAGCTGTTTTTT; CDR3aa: CASSLYTNTGELFF
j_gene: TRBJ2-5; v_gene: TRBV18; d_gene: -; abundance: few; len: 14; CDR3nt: TGTGCCAGCTCACACCAGGGGACCCAAGAGACCCAGTACTTC; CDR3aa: CASSHQGTQETQYF
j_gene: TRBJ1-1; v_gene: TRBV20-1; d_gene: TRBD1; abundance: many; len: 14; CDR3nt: TGCAGTGCTCGGACAGGGTTAGTGAACACTGAAGCTTTCTTT; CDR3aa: CSARTGLVNTEAFF